This T cell receptor (beta chain) was obtained from a study of OX40 agonist ivuxolimab in advanced cancers. CDR3 size: 11 residues. Germline values: CDR1 DFQATT, CDR2 SNEGSKA (reference sequence). Deletions cut 3 bases from V and 9 bases from J, with 9 bases between. Some clones are missing from TCRdb's copy, which holds only in-frame ones; the method was immunoSEQ multiplex PCR. The sample gives over 85,000 clones, 75% to 95% of which show up once; approximately 0.32% is in the top ten. This sequence was found in an adult with an advanced solid tumor such as melanoma, head and neck, liver or kidney cancer. The chain recombines TRBV20-1 with TRBJ2-1; D not resolved. The sample was CD4+ or CD8+ T cells sorted from blood, taken in a trial of the OX40 agonist ivuxolimab. The CDR3 DNA is TGCAGTGCTAGGATCAGATCTGAGCAGTTCTTC. Amino acid sequence: CSARIRSEQFF.